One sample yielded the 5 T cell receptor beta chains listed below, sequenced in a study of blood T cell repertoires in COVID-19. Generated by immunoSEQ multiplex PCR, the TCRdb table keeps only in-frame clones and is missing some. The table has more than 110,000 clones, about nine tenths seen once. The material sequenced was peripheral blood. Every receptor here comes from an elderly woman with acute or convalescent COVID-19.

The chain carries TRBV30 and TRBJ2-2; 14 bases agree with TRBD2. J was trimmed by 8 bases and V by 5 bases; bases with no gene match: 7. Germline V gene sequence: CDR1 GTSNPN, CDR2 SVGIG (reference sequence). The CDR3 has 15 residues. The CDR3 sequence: CAWEPGTSGGGELFF. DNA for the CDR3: TGTGCCTGGGAACCCGGGACTAGCGGGGGAGGGGAGCTGTTTTTT.

CDR3 region: CASSLWTGVSGYTF. In DNA, the CDR3 is TGCGCCAGCAGCCTTTGGACAGGGGTGTCCGGCTACACCTTC. The J gene is TRBJ1-2, the V gene TRBV4-3, with 9 bases lining up with TRBD1. The CDR3 has 14 amino acids. With V trimmed by 4 bases and J by 8 bases, 8 bases remained unmatched. The V gene's germline CDR1 is LGHNA and CDR2 YSLEER.

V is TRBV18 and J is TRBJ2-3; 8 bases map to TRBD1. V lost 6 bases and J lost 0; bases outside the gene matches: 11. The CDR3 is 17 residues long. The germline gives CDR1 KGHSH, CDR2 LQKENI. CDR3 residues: CASSPRQGATSTDTQYF. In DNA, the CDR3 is TGTGCCAGCTCCCCAAGGCAGGGGGCGACTAGCACAGATACGCAGTATTTT. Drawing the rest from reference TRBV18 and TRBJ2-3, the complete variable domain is NAGVMQNPRHLVRRRGQEARLRCSPMKGHSHVYWYRQLPEEGLKFMVYLQKENIIDESGMPKERFSAEFPKEGPSILRIQQVVRGDSAAYFCASSPRQGATSTDTQYFGPGTRLTVL.

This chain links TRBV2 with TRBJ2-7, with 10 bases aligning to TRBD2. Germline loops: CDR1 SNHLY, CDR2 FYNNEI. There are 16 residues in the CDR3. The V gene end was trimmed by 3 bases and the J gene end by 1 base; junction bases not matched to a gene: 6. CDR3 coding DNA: TGTGCCAGCAGTGATAGCGGGGGGCTTCCGTCCTACGAGCAGTACTTC. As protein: CASSDSGGLPSYEQYF.

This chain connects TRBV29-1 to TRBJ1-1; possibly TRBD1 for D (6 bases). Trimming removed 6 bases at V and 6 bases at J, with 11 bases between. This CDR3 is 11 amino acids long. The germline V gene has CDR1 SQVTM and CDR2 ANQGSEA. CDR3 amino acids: CSVAEGAEAFF. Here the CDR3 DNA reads TGCAGCGTGGCAGAGGGGGCTGAAGCTTTCTTT.